The 18 T cell receptor beta chains presented below share a single source sample, sequenced in a study of T-cell reconstitution after alpha-beta-depleted transplantation in children (TCRdb year 2016). The library was obtained by PCR. TCRdb records Illumina HiSeq 2500 as the sequencer. TCR library preparation used molecular barcoding, with unique molecular identifiers applied to normalize quantification of the TCRbeta repertoire. The public reads were reanalyzed by TCRdb: fastp trimming at Q25, MiXCR alignment, in-frame beta chains only. Rows with a matching CDR3 protein are joined into one entry that keeps the most common DNA and genes. The sample data list 500,000 or so distinct CDR3 sequences, and 30% to 35% of these were observed just once. Of the sample, 2% to 2.5% is held by the ten largest clones. Sequenced here: PBMCs from the stem cell graft donor, sampled from the stem cell graft. These TCRs come from a human donor who donated a stem cell graft to a child with aplastic anemia.

The chain links TRBV27 to TRBJ1-1; tentatively, D is TRBD1 (5 bases). Germline V gives CDR1 MNHEY, CDR2 SMNVEV (reference sequence). The CDR3 runs to 14 residues. Trimming cost V 5 bases and J 1 base, with 11 bases left between them. The DNA of the CDR3 is TGTGCCAGCAGTGCCGGGACCTCGAACACTGAAGCTTTCTTT. Amino acids: CASSAGTSNTEAFF.

The V and J genes are TRBV7-8 and TRBJ2-3; D perhaps matches TRBD2 (5 bases). The CDR3 runs to 13 residues. Trimming removed 5 bases from V and 6 bases from J, with 12 bases in between. Per germline, CDR1 SGHVS and CDR2 FQNEAQ. The CDR3 coding sequence is TGTGCCAGCAGCCCGGGTAGAGGGGATACGCAGTATTTT. Translated: CASSPGRGDTQYF.

The chain is built from TRBV11-2 and TRBJ2-2; D is undetermined. Trimming took off 0 bases at V and 7 bases at J, with 9 bases between the two ends. The CDR3 is made up of 14 amino acids. Germline CDR1 SGHAT, CDR2 FQNNGV. CDR3 protein: CASSLEGGIGELFF. The CDR3 DNA reads TGTGCCAGCAGCTTAGAAGGTGGTATCGGGGAGCTGTTTTTT.

The chain carries TRBV9 and TRBJ2-7; D is possibly TRBD1 or TRBD2 (5 bases each). The germline V gene has CDR1 SGDLS and CDR2 YYNGEE. This CDR3 is 14 amino acids long. V lost 0 bases to trimming and J lost 5 bases, with 12 bases between them. The CDR3 sequence: CASSVEGESHEQYF. The CDR3 region has the DNA TGTGCCAGCAGCGTAGAAGGGGAGTCCCACGAGCAGTACTTC.

The chain combines TRBV6-2 or TRBV6-3 with TRBJ2-3; either TRBD1 or TRBD2 may supply D (5 bases each). V gave up 3 bases and J gave up 1 base, with 8 bases separating them. This CDR3 region has 14 residues. Germline CDR1 reads MNHEY; CDR2 reads SVGEGT. Here the CDR3 reads CASSYVGRTDTQYF. In DNA, the CDR3 is TGTGCCAGCAGTTATGTGGGACGCACAGATACGCAGTATTTT.

This chain connects TRBV6-2 or TRBV6-3 to TRBJ2-3, with a weak D call TRBD1 (6 bases). The germline V gene has CDR1 MNHEY and CDR2 SVGEGT. Between the trimmed V and J ends, which lost 6 bases and 0 bases, there was a span of 16 bases. The CDR3 totals 16 residues. The CDR3: CASSHHGTPSTDTQYF. The CDR3 bases are TGTGCCAGCAGCCACCACGGGACACCTAGCACAGATACGCAGTATTTT.

This clonotype was seen repeatedly, ten times or more. The chain joins TRBV20-1 to TRBJ2-3; D call uncertain. Trimming cost V 5 bases and J 10 bases, with 13 bases left between them. Germline values: CDR1 DFQATT, CDR2 SNEGSKA (reference sequence). The CDR3 spans 11 residues. CDR3 sequence (DNA): TGCAGTGCTGGCCTCCTAGAAGCGCAGTATTTT. Amino acids: CSAGLLEAQYF.

This clonotype was seen a handful of times. The J gene is TRBJ2-1, the V gene TRBV20-1; 7 nucleotides line up with TRBD2. The V gene end was trimmed by 6 bases and the J gene end by 6 bases; junction bases not matched to a gene: 11. There are 14 residues in the CDR3. Per germline, CDR1 DFQATT and CDR2 SNEGSKA (reference sequence). The CDR3 loop reads CSAKDDRTSNEQFF. CDR3 DNA sequence: TGCAGTGCAAAGGATGATCGGACTAGCAATGAGCAGTTCTTC.

This clonotype showed up just a few times. This chain connects TRBV20-1 to TRBJ1-1; D unresolved. CDR3 length: 13 residues. Germline V gives CDR1 DFQATT, CDR2 SNEGSKA (reference sequence). The germline V and J ends were trimmed by 0 bases and 1 base, with 6 bases remaining between them. In DNA, the CDR3 is TGCAGTGCTAGAGATCTGGCGAACACTGAAGCTTTCTTT. This codes for CSARDLANTEAFF.

This sequence joins TRBV11-2 and TRBJ2-5, with 7 bases fitting TRBD1. Trimming took 5 bases from V and 1 from J; bases not matched to a gene: 7. This CDR3 is 15 amino acids long. The germline V gene encodes CDR1 SGHAT and CDR2 FQNNGV. The DNA for the CDR3 is TGTGCCAGCAGCCCCCCCACAGGGGTCCAAGAGACCCAGTACTTC. It codes for CASSPPTGVQETQYF.

The sample holds a few counts of this clonotype. The chain employs TRBV7-9 and TRBJ1-3; D gene uncertain. The V and J ends lost 4 bases and 4 bases respectively, with 14 bases between them. CDR1 is SEHNR, CDR2 FQNEAQ, per germline (reference sequence). The CDR3 is 15 amino acids. CDR3 DNA: TGTGCCAGCAGCTCCTACACGACCGAGGGAAACACCATATATTTT. It is translated as CASSSYTTEGNTIYF.

For the CDR3, the DNA is TGCAGTGCTAGAGAGAGGGGGCGGCGAAGGGAGCAGTACGTC. Translated, it gives CSARERGRRREQYV. The chain recombines TRBV20-1 with TRBJ2-7; TRBD1 matches at 7 bases. CDR1 and CDR2 from the germline V gene are DFQATT and SNEGSKA (reference sequence). The length of the CDR3 is 14 residues. The ends lost 0 bases at V and 7 bases at J; junction bases unmatched: 9.

The chain is built from TRBV5-1 and TRBJ1-3; D remains ambiguous. Trimming removed 0 bases at V and 1 base at J, with 5 bases between. This CDR3 has 14 residues. In germline, CDR1 is SGHRS, CDR2 YFSETQ. CDR3 amino acids: CASSLATSGNTIYF. DNA for the CDR3: TGCGCCAGCAGCTTGGCGACATCTGGAAACACCATATATTTT.

The genes are TRBV6-2 or TRBV6-3 and TRBJ1-2, with 7 bases matching TRBD1. Germline lookup yields CDR1 MNHEY and CDR2 SVGEGT. The CDR3 consists of 12 residues. With 2 bases clipped from V and 6 bases from J, the junction kept 0 bases outside the gene matches. Here the CDR3 reads CASSYGTDGYTF. CDR3 nucleotides: TGTGCCAGCAGTTACGGGACAGATGGCTACACCTTC.

This rearrangement joins TRBV27 to TRBJ2-1; the match to TRBD2 covers 13 bases. CDR3 length: 14 amino acids. Germline loops: CDR1 MNHEY, CDR2 SMNVEV (reference sequence). V lost 6 bases and J lost 7; bases outside the gene matches: 3. The CDR3 is CASSGLAGENEQFF. DNA for the CDR3: TGTGCCAGCAGCGGACTAGCGGGAGAGAATGAGCAGTTCTTC.

This sequence joins TRBV6-5 and TRBJ2-1; D gene unclear. The germline V and J ends were trimmed by 7 bases and 8 bases, with 9 bases remaining between them. Germline V lookup: CDR1 MNHEY, CDR2 SVGAGI. This CDR3 has 11 amino acids. The CDR3 is CASIRGHEQFF. The CDR3 DNA is TGTGCCAGCATAAGAGGCCATGAGCAGTTCTTC.

The chain uses TRBV7-2 and TRBJ2-4, with TRBD1 matching 9 bases. The CDR3 runs 14 residues. The germline V gene has CDR1 SGHTA and CDR2 FQGNSA. With 1 base clipped from V and 5 bases from J, the junction kept 0 bases outside the gene matches. CDR3 DNA: TGTGCCAGCAGCTTAGGACAGGGGGAAAACATTCAGTACTTC. This translates into CASSLGQGENIQYF.

This clonotype was observed a few times. The CDR3 sequence is CALAFREGNPDEQFF. For the CDR3, the DNA is TGTGCCCTTGCCTTCCGGGAGGGAAATCCCGATGAGCAGTTCTTC. The chain has TRBV12-3 or TRBV12-4 and TRBJ2-1; 8 nucleotides agree with TRBD2. The CDR3 is 15 residues long. Unmatched junction bases numbered 17, after V lost 11 bases and J lost 8 bases.